The present entry profiles one TCR beta chain with its context. Methods used by the authors: Amplification from reference gene primers served as the basis for estimated nucleated cell counts. TCRdb's table, derived via immunoSEQ multiplex PCR, lists solely in-frame clones and lacks some. That table gives V, J and clone size, and the DNA gave D and trimming. The repertoire holds tens of thousands of clones, approximately 91% seen once, with 14% in the top ten. These data originate in a study of blood T cell repertoires in COVID-19. As for the study in general: Acute-phase and convalescent COVID-19 samples originated in the United States, Italy and Spain. T cells, B-cell-depleted T cells, or PBMCs provided the cDNA or gDNA that served as material.

V lost 4 bases and J 5 bases, leaving 12 bases between the germline ends. The CDR3 runs to 13 residues. CDR1 is SGHRS and CDR2 is YFSETQ in the germline V gene. This receptor was obtained from a human donor in a cohort sampled during active COVID-19. The sample consisted of peripheral blood. This chain links TRBV5-1 with TRBJ1-1; unclear D gene. CDR3 region: CASSRREKTEAFF. For the CDR3, the DNA is TGCGCCAGCAGCCGTAGGGAGAAGACTGAAGCTTTCTTT.